Presented here are 21 T cell receptor beta chains from one specimen sequenced in a study of tumor and adjacent non-tumor tissue in lung cancer. No cell sorting was done before RNA was extracted from the tissue. A modified ARM-PCR protocol with three rounds of nested PCR amplified TCRbeta. TCRdb re-called the multiplex PCR reads with MiXCR, one entry per CDR3 protein. The sample records about 200,000 distinct CDR3 sequences, 70% to 75% being singletons. Specimen: lung tumor tissue. These receptors were collected from a man in his 60s with non-small cell lung cancer.

There are many counts of this clonotype. The gene calls are TRBV11-1 and TRBJ2-1; 7 bases align to TRBD2. The germline gives CDR1 SGHAT, CDR2 FQDESV (reference sequence). This CDR3 comprises 15 residues. The junction had 10 bases not matched to a gene; V was cut back by 5 bases and J by 6 bases. CDR3: CASSRTLAELNEQFF. DNA for the CDR3: TGTGCCAGCAGCCGGACGCTAGCGGAACTCAATGAGCAGTTCTTC.

This clonotype was picked up many times. The gene calls are TRBV20-1 and TRBJ1-1; tentatively, D is TRBD1 (5 bases). Germline V gene sequence: CDR1 DFQATT, CDR2 SNEGSKA (reference sequence). The CDR3 totals 12 residues. V lost 3 bases and J lost 5, with 10 bases in between. For the CDR3, the DNA is TGCAGTGCTAGGGGCAGGGTGACTGAAGCTTTCTTT. Encoded protein: CSARGRVTEAFF.

This clonotype was picked up a small number of times. This may be a read error: a much more frequent sequence differs by one nucleotide. V and J are TRBV20-1 and TRBJ2-2, with 9 bases identical to TRBD1. The CDR3 covers 17 residues. Germline V gene lookup returns CDR1 DFQATT and CDR2 SNEGSKA (reference sequence). The CDR3 sequence is CSVRTPGQGTNTGELFF. For the CDR3, the DNA is TGCAGTGTTAGAACCCCGGGACAGGGTACGAACACCGGGGAGCTGTTTTTT.

As regards this clonotype: A read error may account for a junction end that differs from germline. V gene TRBV5-4 combines with J gene TRBJ1-1; unclear D gene. Germline V gene sequence: CDR1 SGHNT, CDR2 YYREEE (reference sequence). The CDR3 runs 14 residues. CDR3 sequence: CASSLMWANTEAIF. The CDR3 DNA sequence: TGTGCCAGCAGCTTGATGTGGGCGAACACTGAAGCTATCTTT.

Many counts were recorded for this clonotype. This chain uses TRBV29-1 with TRBJ1-2; TRBD1 matches 7 bases. Germline V lookup: CDR1 SQVTM, CDR2 ANQGSEA. This CDR3 has 12 amino acids. J was trimmed by 9 bases and V by 3 bases; bases with no gene match: 7. Here the CDR3 reads CSVEMTGYRYTF. The CDR3 DNA reads TGCAGCGTTGAGATGACAGGGTATCGCTACACCTTC. The full variable domain, in which reference TRBV29-1 and TRBJ1-2 provide the parts outside the CDR3, is SAVISQKPSRDICQRGTSLTIQCQVDSQVTMMFWYRQQPGQSLTLIATANQGSEATYESGFVIDKFPISRPNLTFSTLTVSNMSPEDSSIYLCSVEMTGYRYTFGSGTRLTVV.

Regarding this clonotype: Being one base from a much bigger clone, this may be a read error. The rearrangement links TRBV20-1 to TRBJ2-5; the D is unclear. Trimming removed 3 bases from V and 2 bases from J, with 10 bases in between. CDR1 and CDR2 from the germline V gene are DFQATT and SNEGSKA (reference sequence). CDR3 size: 13 residues. CDR3 nucleotide sequence: TGCAGTGCTAGGGATAGACAACAAGAGACCCAGTACTTC. This encodes CSARDRQQETQYF.

Comments on this clonotype: Being one base from a much bigger clone, this may be a read error. The rearrangement joins TRBV5-1 to TRBJ1-1; tentatively, D is TRBD1 (5 bases). The CDR3 is 13 residues long. The V gene lost 7 bases and the J gene lost 3 bases, with 13 bases spanning the gap. The germline V gene has CDR1 SGHRS and CDR2 YFSETQ. The CDR3 DNA reads TGCGCCAGCCAGGCAGGGACGGACACTGAAGCTTTCTTT. It is translated as CASQAGTDTEAFF.

As concerns this clonotype: One junction end does not reproduce the germline sequence, and a read error may be involved. The rearrangement uses TRBV6-2 or TRBV6-3 and TRBJ1-5; D not resolved. The J call is doubtful: the DNA matches TRBJ2-3 better. This CDR3 is built from 14 residues. In germline, CDR1 is MNHEY, CDR2 SVGEGT. CDR3 nucleotide sequence: TGTGACAGCAGTTACTCGATGGGGAATCAGTCCCAGTATTTT. Translation gives CDSSYSMGNQSQYF.

The CDR3 region is CVTTPRTGHIYEQYF. The DNA of the CDR3 is TGTGTCACCACGCCTAGGACAGGACATATCTACGAGCAGTACTTC. The chain employs TRBV6-5 and TRBJ2-7; 7 bases fit TRBD1. Germline V CDR1 and CDR2: MNHEY, SVGAGI. The CDR3 contains 15 residues.

The chain recombines TRBV7-8 with TRBJ2-3; D is perhaps TRBD1 (6 bases). V was cut by 4 bases and J by 2 bases, with 13 bases left in between. This CDR3 has 15 residues. Per the germline V gene, CDR1 is SGHVS and CDR2 is FQNEAQ. The CDR3 DNA sequence: TGTGCCAGCAGCTGGAACAGGGTTTTCACAGATACGCAGTATTTT. This encodes CASSWNRVFTDTQYF. The full variable domain, its missing parts supplied by reference TRBV7-8 and TRBJ2-3, is GAGVSQSPRYKVAKRGQDVALRCDPISGHVSLFWYQQALGQGPEFLTYFQNEAQLDKSGLPSDRFFAERPEGSVSTLKIQRTQQEDSAVYLCASSWNRVFTDTQYFGPGTRLTVL.

The V call is TRBV5-1, the J call TRBJ2-7; D is perhaps TRBD2 (6 bases). CDR3 length equals 15 residues. V gave up 2 bases and J gave up 3 bases, with 15 bases separating them. Germline loops: CDR1 SGHRS, CDR2 YFSETQ. The CDR3 DNA reads TGCGCCAGCAGCTTCGGAGGCGGGGTGTACTACGAGCAGTACTTC. Protein: CASSFGGGVYYEQYF. The whole variable domain, filled in from reference TRBV5-1 and TRBJ2-7, reads KAGVTQTPRYLIKTRGQQVTLSCSPISGHRSVSWYQQTPGQGLQFLFEYFSETQRNKGNFPGRFSGRQFSNSRSEMNVSTLELGDSALYLCASSFGGGVYYEQYFGPGTRLTVT.

This sequence joins TRBV20-1 and TRBJ2-1; 9 bases are shared with TRBD2. CDR1 and CDR2 (germline): DFQATT, SNEGSKA (reference sequence). The J segment lost 9 bases and the V segment lost 2 bases, leaving 14 bases of the junction unmatched. The CDR3 has 16 residues. The CDR3 DNA is TGCAGTGCTAGACATCCGCTGATTAGCGGGGGCCGTGAGCAGTTCTTC. Translated: CSARHPLISGGREQFF.

This clonotype was picked up one time. This may stem from a read error, because a much larger clone lies one nucleotide away. The chain combines TRBV6-1 with TRBJ1-5; unclear D gene. Germline loops: CDR1 MNHNS, CDR2 SASEGT. CDR3 size: 13 residues. The CDR3 sequence is CASSGVLNEPQHF. CDR3 DNA sequence: TGTGCCAGCAGTGGGGTCCTCAATGAGCCCCAGCATTTT.

The chain couples TRBV20-1 to TRBJ1-2; TRBD1 matches 8 bases. Germline V lookup: CDR1 DFQATT, CDR2 SNEGSKA (reference sequence). The CDR3 has 16 residues. The trim removed 2 bases at V and 7 bases at J, leaving 15 bases unmatched. The chain's CDR3 is CSARTSFDRGWGGYTF. Here the CDR3 DNA reads TGCAGTGCTAGAACGTCCTTTGACAGGGGCTGGGGTGGCTACACCTTC.

The chain recombines TRBV12-3 or TRBV12-4 with TRBJ2-2; 10 nucleotides align to TRBD2. V lost 2 bases and J lost 13; bases outside the gene matches: 13. This CDR3 has 16 amino acids. CDR3 sequence reads: CASSLRPSGGGRGLFF. The CDR3 DNA sequence: TGTGCCAGCAGTTTAAGACCTAGCGGGGGTGGGCGGGGGCTGTTTTTT.

The chain has TRBV23-1 and TRBJ2-4, with unresolved D. TRBV23-1 carries the ORF label, with uncertain function. The CDR3 runs 15 residues. Deletions cut 1 base from V and 0 bases from J, with 7 bases between. The CDR3 protein is CASSQWAEAKNIQYF. The DNA for the CDR3 is TGCGCCAGCAGTCAATGGGCTGAAGCCAAAAACATTCAGTACTTC.

This chain links TRBV29-1 with TRBJ1-2, with D perhaps TRBD1 (5 bases). The germline V gene has CDR1 SQVTM and CDR2 ANQGSEA. The CDR3 has 13 residues. In DNA, the CDR3 is TGCAGTGAGGACCCGGGACTAAACTATGGCTACACCTTC. Translating gives CSEDPGLNYGYTF.

As for this clonotype: This may come from a read error, since a much larger clone is one base off. The chain uses TRBV20-1 and TRBJ1-5, with unresolved D. Trimming removed 4 bases from V and 1 base from J, with 8 bases in between. The CDR3 consists of 13 residues. Germline CDR1 reads DFQATT; CDR2 reads SNEGSKA (reference sequence). CDR3 bases: TGCAGTGCTATGGGTCTCAGCAATCAGCCCCAGCATTTT. This encodes CSAMGLSNQPQHF.

The V gene is TRBV29-1, the J gene TRBJ1-2; tentatively, D is TRBD1 (6 bases). V was shortened by 4 bases and J by 8 bases, with 11 bases between the two germline ends. This CDR3 contains 11 residues. Germline V CDR1 and CDR2: SQVTM, ANQGSEA. The DNA of the CDR3 is TGCAGCGTTGCAGGACAGAAGGGCTACACCTTC. Protein product: CSVAGQKGYTF.

This clonotype has just one count. A read error is possible here, since a much larger clone lies one base away. The CDR3 carries no conserved terminal phenylalanine or tryptophan, so it likely arises from a read error. This chain uses TRBV20-1 with TRBJ2-1; 12 nucleotides line up with TRBD2. This CDR3 region has 14 residues. CDR1 is DFQATT and CDR2 is SNEGSKA in the germline V gene (reference sequence). V gave up 0 bases and J gave up 8 bases; unmatched junction bases: 2. The CDR3 loop reads CSARDLAGGDEQFS. Here the CDR3 DNA reads TGCAGTGCTAGAGATCTAGCGGGAGGGGATGAGCAGTTCTCC.

Concerning this clonotype: A junction boundary mismatches the germline segment, possibly from a read error. The chain is built from TRBV12-3 or TRBV12-4 and TRBJ2-3, with 9 bases that match TRBD2. This CDR3 has 15 amino acids. The CDR3: CTSSPSGMFTDTQYF. The DNA for the CDR3 is TGTACCAGCAGTCCTAGCGGGATGTTCACAGATACGCAGTATTTT.